The sequence of this T cell receptor (beta chain) was determined in a study of chemoradiotherapy in HPV16-positive cancers. Study results and limitations: Candidate HPV-specific clones and E7-related TCR motifs grew in tumor during treatment. Only a couple of HPV16-positive patients supplied the functional HPV-specificity definition.

Points on this clone: Its antigen is currently unknown.

This table comes from immunoSEQ multiplex PCR, and its TCRdb copy is limited to in-frame clones, with some not included. The sample has around 13,000 clones, around 72% seen once; the top ten hold 7% to 10%. This CDR3 comprises 15 residues. Unmatched junction bases numbered 3, after V lost 2 bases and J lost 4 bases. Germline V gives CDR1 MDHEN, CDR2 SYDVKM. The genes are TRBV28 and TRBJ1-5, with TRBD1 matching over 9 bases. The TCR was taken from a human donor with HPV-associated anogenital cancer. Collection took place from a patient who underwent chemoradiotherapy. This chain's CDR3 is CASSLGDRVNQPQHF. The CDR3 DNA sequence: TGTGCCAGCAGTTTAGGGGACAGGGTAAATCAGCCCCAGCATTTT.